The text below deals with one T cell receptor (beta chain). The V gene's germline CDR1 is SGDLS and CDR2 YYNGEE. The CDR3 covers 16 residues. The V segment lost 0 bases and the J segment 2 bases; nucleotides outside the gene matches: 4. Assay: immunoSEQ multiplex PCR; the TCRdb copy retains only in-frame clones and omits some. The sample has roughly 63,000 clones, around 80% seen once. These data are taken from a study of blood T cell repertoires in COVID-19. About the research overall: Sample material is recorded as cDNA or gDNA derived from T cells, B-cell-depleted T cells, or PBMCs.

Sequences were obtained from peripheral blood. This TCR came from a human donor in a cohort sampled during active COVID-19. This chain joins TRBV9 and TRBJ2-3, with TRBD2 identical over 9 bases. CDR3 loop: CASSVGSGSPTDTQYF. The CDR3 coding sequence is TGTGCCAGCAGCGTAGGTAGCGGGAGTCCCACAGATACGCAGTATTTT.